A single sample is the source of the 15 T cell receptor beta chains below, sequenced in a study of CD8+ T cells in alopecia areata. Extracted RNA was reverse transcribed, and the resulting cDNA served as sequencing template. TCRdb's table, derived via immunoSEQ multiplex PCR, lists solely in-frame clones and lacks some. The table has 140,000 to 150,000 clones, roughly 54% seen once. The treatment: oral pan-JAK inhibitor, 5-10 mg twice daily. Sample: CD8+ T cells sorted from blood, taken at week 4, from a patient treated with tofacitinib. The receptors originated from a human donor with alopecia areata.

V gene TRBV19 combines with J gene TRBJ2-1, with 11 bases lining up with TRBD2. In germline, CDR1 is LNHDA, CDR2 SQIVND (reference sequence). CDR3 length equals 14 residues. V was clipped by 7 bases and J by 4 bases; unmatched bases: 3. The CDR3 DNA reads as TGTGCCAGTAACCTAGCGGGGGGTTACAATGAGCAGTTCTTC. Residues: CASNLAGGYNEQFF.

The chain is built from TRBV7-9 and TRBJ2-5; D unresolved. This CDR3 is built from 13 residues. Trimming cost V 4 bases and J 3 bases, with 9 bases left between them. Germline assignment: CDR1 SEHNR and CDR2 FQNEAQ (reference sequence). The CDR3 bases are TGTGCCAGCAGCTCCCCCGTGGAAGAGACCCAGTACTTC. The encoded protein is CASSSPVEETQYF.

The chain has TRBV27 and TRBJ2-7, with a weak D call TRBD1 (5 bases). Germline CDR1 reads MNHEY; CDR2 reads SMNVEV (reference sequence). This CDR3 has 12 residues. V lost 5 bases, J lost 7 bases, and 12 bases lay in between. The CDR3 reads CASSPGMWEQYF. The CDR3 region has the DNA TGTGCCAGCAGTCCAGGGATGTGGGAGCAGTACTTC.

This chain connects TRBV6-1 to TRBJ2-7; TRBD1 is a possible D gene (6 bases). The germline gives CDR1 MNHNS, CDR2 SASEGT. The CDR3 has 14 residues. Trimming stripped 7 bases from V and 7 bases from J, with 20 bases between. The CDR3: CASTAGVGGREQYF. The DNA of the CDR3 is TGTGCCAGCACCGCCGGGGTAGGGGGTAGGGAGCAGTACTTC.

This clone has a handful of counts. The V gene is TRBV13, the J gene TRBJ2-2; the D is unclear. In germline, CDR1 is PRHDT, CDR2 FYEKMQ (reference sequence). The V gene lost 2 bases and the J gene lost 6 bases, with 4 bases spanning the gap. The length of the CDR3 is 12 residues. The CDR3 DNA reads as TGTGCCAGCAGCTTAAAACCCGGGGAGCTGTTTTTT. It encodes CASSLKPGELFF.

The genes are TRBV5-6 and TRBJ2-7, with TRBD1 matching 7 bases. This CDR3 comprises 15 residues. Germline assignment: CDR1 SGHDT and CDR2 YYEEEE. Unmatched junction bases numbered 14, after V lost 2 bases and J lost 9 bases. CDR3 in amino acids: CASSFGTAGIHGQYF. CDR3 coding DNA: TGTGCCAGCAGCTTTGGGACAGCAGGAATACACGGGCAGTACTTC.

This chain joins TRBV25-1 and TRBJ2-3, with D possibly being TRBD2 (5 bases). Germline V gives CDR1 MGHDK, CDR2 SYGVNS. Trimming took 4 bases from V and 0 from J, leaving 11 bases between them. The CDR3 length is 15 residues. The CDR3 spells CASSAWESSTDTQYF. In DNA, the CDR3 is TGTGCCAGCAGTGCTTGGGAGTCGAGCACAGATACGCAGTATTTT.

CDR3 amino acids: CASSLDGYQPQHF. The CDR3 bases are TGCGCCAGCAGCTTGGACGGTTATCAGCCCCAGCATTTT. V gene TRBV5-1 combines with J gene TRBJ1-5; D not resolved. Germline assignment: CDR1 SGHRS and CDR2 YFSETQ. The V end lost 0 bases, the J end lost 5 bases, and 6 bases lay between the germline ends. The CDR3 contains 13 residues.

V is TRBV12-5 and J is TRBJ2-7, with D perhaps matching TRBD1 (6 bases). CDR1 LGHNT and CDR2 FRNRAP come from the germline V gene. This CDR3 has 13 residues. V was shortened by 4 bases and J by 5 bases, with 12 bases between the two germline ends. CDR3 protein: CASGSHRAHEQYF. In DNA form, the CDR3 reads TGTGCTAGTGGTTCCCACAGGGCCCACGAGCAGTACTTC.

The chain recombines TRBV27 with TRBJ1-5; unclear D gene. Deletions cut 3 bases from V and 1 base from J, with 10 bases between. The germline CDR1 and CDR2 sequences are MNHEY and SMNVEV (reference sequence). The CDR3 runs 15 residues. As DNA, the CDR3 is TGTGCCAGCAGTTTGTATTGGGGAAGCAATCAGCCCCAGCATTTT. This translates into CASSLYWGSNQPQHF.

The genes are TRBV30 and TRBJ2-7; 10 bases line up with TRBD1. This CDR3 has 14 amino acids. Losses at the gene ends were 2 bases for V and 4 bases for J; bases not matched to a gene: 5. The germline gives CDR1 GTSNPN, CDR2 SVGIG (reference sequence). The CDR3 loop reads CAWSPTGGTYEQYF. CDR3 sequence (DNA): TGTGCCTGGAGTCCGACAGGGGGCACTTACGAGCAGTACTTC.

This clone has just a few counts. CDR3: CSVSTGSSYEQYF. The CDR3 DNA sequence: TGCAGCGTCAGTACAGGGAGCTCCTACGAGCAGTACTTC. V gene TRBV29-1 combines with J gene TRBJ2-7; the D gene is possibly TRBD1 (6 bases). The CDR3 consists of 13 residues. Germline CDR1 SQVTM, CDR2 ANQGSEA. The ends were cut back, 6 bases at V and 0 bases at J, with 12 bases in the middle.

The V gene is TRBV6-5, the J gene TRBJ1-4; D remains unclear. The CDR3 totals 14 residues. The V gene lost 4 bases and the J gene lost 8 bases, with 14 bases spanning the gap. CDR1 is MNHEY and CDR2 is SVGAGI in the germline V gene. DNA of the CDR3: TGTGCCAGCAGTTCCTGGACGGAAAGGGAAAAACTGTTTTTT. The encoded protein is CASSSWTEREKLFF.

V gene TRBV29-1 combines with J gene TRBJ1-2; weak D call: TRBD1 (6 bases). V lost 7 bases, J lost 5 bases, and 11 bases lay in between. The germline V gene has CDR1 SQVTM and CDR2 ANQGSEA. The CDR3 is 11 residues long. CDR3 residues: CSGQEIYGYTF. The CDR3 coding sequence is TGCAGCGGACAGGAGATTTATGGCTACACCTTC.

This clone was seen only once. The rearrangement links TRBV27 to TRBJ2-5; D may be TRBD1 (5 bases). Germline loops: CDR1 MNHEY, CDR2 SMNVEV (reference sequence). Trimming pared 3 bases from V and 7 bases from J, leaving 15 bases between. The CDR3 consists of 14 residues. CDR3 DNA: TGTGCCAGCAGTTTTGGGGCCGTTCTTGGGACCCAGTACTTC. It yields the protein CASSFGAVLGTQYF.